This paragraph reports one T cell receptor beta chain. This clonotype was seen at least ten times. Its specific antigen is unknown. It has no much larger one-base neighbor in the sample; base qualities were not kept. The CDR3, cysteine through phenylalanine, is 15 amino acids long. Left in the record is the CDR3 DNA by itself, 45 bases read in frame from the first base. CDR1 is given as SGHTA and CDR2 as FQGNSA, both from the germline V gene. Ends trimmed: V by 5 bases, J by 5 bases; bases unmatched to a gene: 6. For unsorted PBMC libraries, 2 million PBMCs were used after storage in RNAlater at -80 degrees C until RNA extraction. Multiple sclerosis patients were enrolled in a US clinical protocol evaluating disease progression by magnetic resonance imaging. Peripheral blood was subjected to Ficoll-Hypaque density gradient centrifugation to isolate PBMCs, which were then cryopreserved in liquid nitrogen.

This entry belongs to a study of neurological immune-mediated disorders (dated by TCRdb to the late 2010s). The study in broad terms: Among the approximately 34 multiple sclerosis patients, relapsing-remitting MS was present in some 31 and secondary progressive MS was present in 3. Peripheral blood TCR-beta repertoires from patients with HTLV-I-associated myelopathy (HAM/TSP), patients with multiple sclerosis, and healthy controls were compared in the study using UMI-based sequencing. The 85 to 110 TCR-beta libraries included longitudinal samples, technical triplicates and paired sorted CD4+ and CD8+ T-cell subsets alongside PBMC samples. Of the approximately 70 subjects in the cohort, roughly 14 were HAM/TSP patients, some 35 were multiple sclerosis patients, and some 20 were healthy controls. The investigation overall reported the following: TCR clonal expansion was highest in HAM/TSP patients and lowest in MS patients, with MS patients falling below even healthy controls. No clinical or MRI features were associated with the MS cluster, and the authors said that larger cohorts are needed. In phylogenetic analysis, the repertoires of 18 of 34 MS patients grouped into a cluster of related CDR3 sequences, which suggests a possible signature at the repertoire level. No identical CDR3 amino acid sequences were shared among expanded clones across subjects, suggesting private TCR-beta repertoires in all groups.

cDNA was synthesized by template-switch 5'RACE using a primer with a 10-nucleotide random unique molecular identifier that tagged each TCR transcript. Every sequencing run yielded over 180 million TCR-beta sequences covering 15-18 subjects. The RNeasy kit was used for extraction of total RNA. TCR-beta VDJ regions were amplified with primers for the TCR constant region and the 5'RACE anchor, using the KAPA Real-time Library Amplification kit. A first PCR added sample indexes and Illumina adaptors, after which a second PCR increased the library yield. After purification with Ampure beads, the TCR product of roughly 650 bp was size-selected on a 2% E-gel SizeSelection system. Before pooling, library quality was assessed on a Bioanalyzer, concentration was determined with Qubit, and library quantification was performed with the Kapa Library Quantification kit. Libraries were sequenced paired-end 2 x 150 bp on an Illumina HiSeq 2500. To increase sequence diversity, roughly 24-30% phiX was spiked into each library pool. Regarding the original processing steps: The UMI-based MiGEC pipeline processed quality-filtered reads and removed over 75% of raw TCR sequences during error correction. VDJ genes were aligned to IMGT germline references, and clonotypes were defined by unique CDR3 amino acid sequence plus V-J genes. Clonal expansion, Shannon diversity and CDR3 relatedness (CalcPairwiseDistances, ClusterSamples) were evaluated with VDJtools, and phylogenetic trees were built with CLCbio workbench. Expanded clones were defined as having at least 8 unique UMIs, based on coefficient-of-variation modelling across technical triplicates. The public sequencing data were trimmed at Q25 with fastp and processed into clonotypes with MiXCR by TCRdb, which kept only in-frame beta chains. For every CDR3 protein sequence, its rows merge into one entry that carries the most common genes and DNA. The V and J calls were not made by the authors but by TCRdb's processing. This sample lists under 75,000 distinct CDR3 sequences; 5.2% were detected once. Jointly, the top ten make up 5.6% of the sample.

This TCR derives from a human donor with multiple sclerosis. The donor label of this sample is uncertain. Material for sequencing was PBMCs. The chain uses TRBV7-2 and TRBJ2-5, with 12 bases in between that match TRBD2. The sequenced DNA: TGTGCCAGCAGCGAGAGACTAGCGGGGGCGGAGACCCAGTACTTC. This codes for CASSERLAGAETQYF.